The 3 T cell receptor beta chains presented below share a single source sample, sequenced in a study of cytomegalovirus exposure and HLA in healthy donors. This PCR relied on a set of 60 Vbeta primers and 13 Jbeta primers. Clones were read by immunoSEQ multiplex PCR, and TCRdb kept only the in-frame ones, dropping some. Here the sample spans 55,000 to 65,000 clones, 65% to 80% being singletons. The sample consisted of PBMCs. The receptors shown here come from a woman aged 25 to 45 in good health and CMV-seronegative.

There are a few counts of this clone. V gene TRBV7-9 combines with J gene TRBJ1-1; D is possibly TRBD1 (5 bases). Germline V gene data show CDR1 as SEHNR and CDR2 as FQNEAQ (reference sequence). There are 14 residues in the CDR3. The V and J ends lost 2 bases and 5 bases respectively, with 12 bases between them. The CDR3 sequence: CASSLFRDETEAFF. The CDR3, as DNA: TGTGCCAGCAGCTTATTCAGGGATGAAACTGAAGCTTTCTTT.

The J gene is TRBJ2-5, the V gene TRBV5-1; D remains unclear. V was clipped by 0 bases and J by 1 base, with 13 bases between them. The CDR3 has 16 residues. The V gene's germline CDR1 is SGHRS and CDR2 YFSETQ. As DNA, the CDR3 is TGCGCCAGCAGCTTGGATCACGGTCGCATCCAAGAGACCCAGTACTTC. Its protein product is CASSLDHGRIQETQYF.

This chain connects TRBV5-6 to TRBJ1-2, with D tentatively TRBD1 (6 bases). Germline assignment: CDR1 SGHDT and CDR2 YYEEEE. The CDR3 covers 15 residues. Trimming removed 2 bases at V and 0 bases at J, with 11 bases between. CDR3 nucleotide sequence: TGTGCCAGCAGCTTCTACGGACAGACTAACTATGGCTACACCTTC. Encoded protein: CASSFYGQTNYGYTF.